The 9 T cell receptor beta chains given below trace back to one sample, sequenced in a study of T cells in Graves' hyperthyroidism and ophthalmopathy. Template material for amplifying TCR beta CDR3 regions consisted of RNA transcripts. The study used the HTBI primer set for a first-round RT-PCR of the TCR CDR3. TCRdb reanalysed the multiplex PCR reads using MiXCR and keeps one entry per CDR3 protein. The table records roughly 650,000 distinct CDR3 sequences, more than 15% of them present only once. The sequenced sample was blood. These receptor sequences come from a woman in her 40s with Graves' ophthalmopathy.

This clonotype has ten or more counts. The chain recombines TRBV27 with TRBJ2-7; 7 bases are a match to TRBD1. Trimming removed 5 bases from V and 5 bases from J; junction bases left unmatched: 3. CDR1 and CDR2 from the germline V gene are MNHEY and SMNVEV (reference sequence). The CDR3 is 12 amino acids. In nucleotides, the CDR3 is TGTGCCAGCAGTCTGACAGGGAACGAGCAGTACTTC. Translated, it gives CASSLTGNEQYF.

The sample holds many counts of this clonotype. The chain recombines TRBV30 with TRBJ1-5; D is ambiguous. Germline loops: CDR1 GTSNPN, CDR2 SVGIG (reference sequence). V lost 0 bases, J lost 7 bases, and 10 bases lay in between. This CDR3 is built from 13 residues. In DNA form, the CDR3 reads TGTGCCTGGAGTGTACGGTGGGGACAGCCCCAGCATTTT. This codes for CAWSVRWGQPQHF.

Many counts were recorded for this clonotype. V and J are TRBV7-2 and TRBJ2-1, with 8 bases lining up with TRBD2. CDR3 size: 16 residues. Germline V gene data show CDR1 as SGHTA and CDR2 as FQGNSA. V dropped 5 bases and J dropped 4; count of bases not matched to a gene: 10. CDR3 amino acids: CASSIQRGLVYNEQFF. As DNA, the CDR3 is TGTGCCAGCAGCATACAGCGGGGACTAGTATACAATGAGCAGTTCTTC.

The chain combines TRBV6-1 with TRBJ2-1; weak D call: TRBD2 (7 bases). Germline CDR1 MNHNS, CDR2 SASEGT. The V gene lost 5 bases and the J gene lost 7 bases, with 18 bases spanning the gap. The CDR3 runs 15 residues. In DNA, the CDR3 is TGTGCCAGCAGTCCGTGGGGGGGGGCGGGGAATGAGCAGTTCTTC. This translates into CASSPWGGAGNEQFF.

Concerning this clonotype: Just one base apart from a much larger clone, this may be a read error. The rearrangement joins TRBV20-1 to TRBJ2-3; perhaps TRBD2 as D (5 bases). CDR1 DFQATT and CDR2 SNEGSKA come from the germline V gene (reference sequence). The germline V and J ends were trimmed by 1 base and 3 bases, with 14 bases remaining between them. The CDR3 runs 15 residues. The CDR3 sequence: CSARVVTSMTDTQYF. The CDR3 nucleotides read TGCAGTGCTAGAGTAGTAACTAGTATGACAGATACGCAGTATTTT.

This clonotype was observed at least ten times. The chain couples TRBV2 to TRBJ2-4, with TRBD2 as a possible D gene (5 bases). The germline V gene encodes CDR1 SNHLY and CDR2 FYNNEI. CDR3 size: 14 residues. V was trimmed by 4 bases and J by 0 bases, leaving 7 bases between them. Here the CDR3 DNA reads TGTGCCAGCAGTGCTGCGGGAGCCAAAAACATTCAGTACTTC. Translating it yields CASSAAGAKNIQYF.

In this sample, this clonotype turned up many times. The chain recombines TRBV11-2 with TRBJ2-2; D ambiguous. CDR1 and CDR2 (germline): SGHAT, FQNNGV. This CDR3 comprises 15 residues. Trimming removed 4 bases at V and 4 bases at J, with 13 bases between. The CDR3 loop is CASSSGRAVTGELFF. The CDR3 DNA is TGTGCCAGCAGCTCCGGCCGGGCAGTCACCGGGGAGCTGTTTTTT. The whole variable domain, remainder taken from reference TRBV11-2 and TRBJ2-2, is EAGVAQSPRYKIIEKRQSVAFWCNPISGHATLYWYQQILGQGPKLLIQFQNNGVVDDSQLPKDRFSAERLKGVDSTLKIQPAKLEDSAVYLCASSSGRAVTGELFFGEGSRLTVL.

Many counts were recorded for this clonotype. For the CDR3, the DNA is TGTGCCAGCAGTAGTACGCTTGAAGCTTTCTTT. It encodes CASSSTLEAFF. The chain employs TRBV28 and TRBJ1-1; D gene ambiguous. The CDR3 runs to 11 residues. CDR1 is MDHEN and CDR2 is SYDVKM in the germline V gene. Between the trimmed V and J ends, which lost 5 bases and 7 bases, there was a span of 8 bases.

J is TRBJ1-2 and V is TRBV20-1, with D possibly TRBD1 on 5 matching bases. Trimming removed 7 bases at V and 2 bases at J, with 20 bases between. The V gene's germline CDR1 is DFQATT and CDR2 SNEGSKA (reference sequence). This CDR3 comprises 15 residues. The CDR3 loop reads CSVRGESRLNYGYTF. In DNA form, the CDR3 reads TGCAGTGTTCGAGGGGAAAGCCGGCTGAACTATGGCTACACCTTC.